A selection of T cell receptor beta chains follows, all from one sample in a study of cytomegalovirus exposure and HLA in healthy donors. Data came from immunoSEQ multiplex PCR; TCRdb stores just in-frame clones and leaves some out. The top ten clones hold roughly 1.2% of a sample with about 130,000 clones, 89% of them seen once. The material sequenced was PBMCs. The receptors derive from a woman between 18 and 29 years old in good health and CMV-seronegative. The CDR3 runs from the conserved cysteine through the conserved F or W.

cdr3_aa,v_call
CATSRVHNNTGELFF,TRBV15
CASSLRGTGVKYGYTF,TRBV5-4
CASSQTNQPQHF,TRBV4-1
CASSFSGGHTDTQYF,TRBV7-3
CASSPASGNIQYF,TRBV18
CASSAYTGTSGVNEQFF,TRBV9
CASSARKGLGGDYGYTF,TRBV9
CASSPSLRVAGLLREQYF,TRBV27
CASSQGLAVTGELFF,TRBV4-2
CASSPGQSQVGYTF,TRBV5-1
CASRLRQGGQPQHF,TRBV27
CASSQEGAPGQGDYTF,TRBV4-1
CSVPGTGDSPYGYTF,TRBV29-1
CASSERGQGSETQYF,TRBV2
CASRRTPNTGELFF,TRBV6-5
CASSISQGFYEKLFF,TRBV19
CASSHPSSGNTIYF,TRBV14
CASSLVRDGYTF,TRBV7-2
CASSRQGSIDGYTF,TRBV27
CASSWDRGQETQYF,TRBV5-8
CASTAGVAPTEAFF,TRBV9
CASNGVLASGEQFF,TRBV10-2
CASSYTGYSYEQYF,TRBV6-6
CASSFTGTGDYGYTF,TRBV5-1
CASSASGEQGGNTEAFF,TRBV5-1
CATSRDSVYGYTF,TRBV15
CASSHGQGYYEQYF,TRBV27
CASSSIQGFNSPLHF,TRBV5-6
CASSSNTEAFF,TRBV6-1
CASSQGRGLAETQYF,TRBV4-1
CASGGGESTDTQYF,TRBV5-1
CASSLSDRVNQPQHF,TRBV13
CASSVDSTNTGELFF,TRBV5-4
CASSSQGQNNDEQFF,TRBV27
CASSSGLAGTDTQYF,TRBV6-6
CASSEGAMRAFF,TRBV2
CASSQGRPGANVLTF,TRBV9
CASSLASTTGELFF,TRBV5-8
CASSGLAGGLNEQFF,TRBV9
CASRRGTTTSTDTQYF,TRBV5-4
CASSRITGGRQETQYF,TRBV5-4
CARSLSPQGLSGNTIYF,TRBV5-3
CASSLQETQYF,TRBV19
CASTQARGQGARGPGANVLTF,TRBV9
CASNTAGSYNSPLHF,TRBV6-5
CASSFGTGREKLFF,TRBV6-5
CSVATGQSNQPQHF,TRBV29-1
CASRHRGRAPHRQPQHF,TRBV2
CASSLRTEATTEAFF,TRBV5-1
CAIGRLQGAHTGELFF,TRBV10-3
CASSRTGSSYEQYF,TRBV19
CASSQAARSSTDTQYF,TRBV4-2
CASSLYRGSSGELFF,TRBV5-1
CASSGAARNTIYF,TRBV7-9